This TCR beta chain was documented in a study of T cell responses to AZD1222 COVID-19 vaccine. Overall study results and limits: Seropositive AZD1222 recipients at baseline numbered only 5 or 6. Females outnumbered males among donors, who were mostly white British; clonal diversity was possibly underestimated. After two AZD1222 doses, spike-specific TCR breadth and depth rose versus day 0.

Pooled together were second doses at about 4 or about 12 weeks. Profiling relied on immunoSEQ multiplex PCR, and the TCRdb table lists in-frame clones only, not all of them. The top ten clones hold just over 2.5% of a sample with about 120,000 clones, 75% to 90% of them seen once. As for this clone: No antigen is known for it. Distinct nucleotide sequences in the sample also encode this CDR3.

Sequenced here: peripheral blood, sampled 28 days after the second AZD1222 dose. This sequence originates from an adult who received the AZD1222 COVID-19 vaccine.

Here the CDR3 DNA reads TGTGCCAGCAGCCAAGATTTCGGGAACTCACCCCTCCACTTT. It encodes CASSQDFGNSPLHF. The genes are TRBV3-1 (or the pseudogene TRBV3-2) and TRBJ1-6; no firm D call. The CDR3 has 14 amino acids. Germline lookup yields CDR1 LGHDT and CDR2 YNNKEL (reference sequence). Trimming removed 0 bases at V and 10 bases at J, with 10 bases between.